The text below deals with one TCR beta chain. Its antigen is unknown. The data were produced by immunoSEQ multiplex PCR, yet TCRdb's version contains in-frame clones alone and is incomplete. The sample shows 20,000 to 30,000 clones, 75% to 85% of them seen only once. This sample was taken from a study of CD4 T cells in relation to SARS-CoV-2 and coronaviruses. Germline values: CDR1 KGHSH, CDR2 LQKENI. Trimming left V 3 bases short and J 6 bases short, with 15 bases between. The CDR3 runs to 15 residues. The unexposed donors gave CD4+ T cells in about 2011-2018, prior to COVID-19. Isolation of CD4+ T cells took place after nine to ten days in culture.

The chain recombines TRBV18 with TRBJ1-5; TRBD1 might be the D (5 bases). This clonotype was sampled from a human donor in good health. The specimen sequenced was CD4+ T cells from PBMCs, cultured in vitro. CDR3 DNA: TGTGCCAGCTCACCTGGTGGGGGGTTCACTCAGCCCCAGCATTTT. Translating it yields CASSPGGGFTQPQHF.